The 21 T cell receptor beta chains given below trace back to one sample, sequenced in a study of tumor-infiltrating lymphocytes in primary liver carcinoma. A primer in the constant region served to generate TCR beta cDNA from 500 to 600 ng of total RNA. For TCR beta, libraries were produced by three nested multiplex PCR rounds using slightly modified ARM-PCR. TRBV1-TRBV30 forward primers paired with a C-beta reverse primer drove the first two PCR rounds, about 9 cycles each. TCRdb redid the calling of the multiplex PCR reads with MiXCR, one entry per CDR3 protein. The data hold roughly 22,000 distinct CDR3 sequences, with around 81% observed a single time. Co-extracting RNA and DNA was done with 20-30 mg of unsorted bulk tissue as input. Specimen: liver tumor tissue from sampling region 2. Subset reported: tumor region T2, inferior pole. The source is a young woman with primary liver carcinoma and hepatitis B virus infection.

Notes on this clonotype: At one boundary the junction diverges from the germline segment, which might be a read error. The chain joins TRBV6-6 to TRBJ2-6, with TRBD2 matching over 8 bases. Germline values: CDR1 MNHNY, CDR2 SVGAGI (reference sequence). The CDR3 totals 18 residues. The CDR3 spells CASSYSGTRVPGANILTF. CDR3 nucleotides: TGTGCCAGCAGTTACTCGGGGACTAGGGTCCCTGGGGCCAACATCCTGACTTTC.

This clonotype showed up many times. The chain recombines TRBV12-3 or TRBV12-4 with TRBJ2-7, with a tentative D call TRBD2 (5 bases). The CDR3 contains 12 residues. V gave up 5 bases and J gave up 2 bases, with 7 bases separating them. CDR3 region: CASSALAYEQYF. Here the CDR3 DNA reads TGTGCCAGCAGTGCACTAGCCTACGAGCAGTACTTC.

Turning to this clonotype: One end of the junction varies from germline; a read error may be responsible. V gene TRBV11-2 combines with J gene TRBJ2-7; D unclear. Germline values: CDR1 SGHAT, CDR2 FQNNGV. The CDR3 runs to 13 residues. Here the CDR3 reads CASSLDSSYQQYF. The CDR3 nucleotides read TGTGCCAGCAGCTTAGACTCAAGCTACCAGCAGTACTTC.

The chain is built from TRBV5-1 and TRBJ2-7; TRBD1 aligns across 7 bases. Germline lookup yields CDR1 SGHRS and CDR2 YFSETQ. This CDR3 has 16 residues. With 0 bases clipped from V and 5 bases from J, the junction kept 11 bases outside the gene matches. In nucleotides, the CDR3 is TGCGCCAGCAGCTTGGGACACCGGGACAGTTACCACGAGCAGTACTTC. Protein: CASSLGHRDSYHEQYF.

About this clonotype: The conserved phenylalanine or tryptophan normally closing the CDR3 is absent here, so this likely arose from a read error. The rearrangement joins TRBV7-9 to TRBJ1-6; D not certain. This CDR3 is 13 amino acids long. Per germline, CDR1 SEHNR and CDR2 FQNEAQ (reference sequence). The CDR3 DNA reads TGTACCAGCACCAAATCGGAGAATTCACCCCTCCACTTA. Its protein is CTSTKSENSPLHL.

About this clonotype itself: One junction end disagrees with the germline gene, perhaps due to a read error. The rearrangement uses TRBV6-5 and TRBJ2-7; TRBD2 matches 8 bases. Germline CDR1 and CDR2: MNHEY and SVGAGI. The CDR3 loop spans 17 amino acids. The CDR3 region is CASNFAGTSGSSYKQYF. The DNA for the CDR3 is TGTGCCAGCAACTTCGCCGGGACTAGTGGGAGCTCCTACAAGCAGTACTTC.

Remarks on this clonotype: One end of the junction fails to match germline, which may point to a read error. The chain links TRBV4-2 to TRBJ2-1; D not resolved. Germline V CDR1 and CDR2: LGHNA, YNFKEQ. The CDR3 extends over 18 amino acids. The CDR3 is CASSQVVSVRSYYNEQFF. The CDR3 DNA sequence: TGTGCCAGCAGCCAAGTAGTGAGCGTCAGAAGCTACTACAATGAACAGTTCTTC.

As for this clonotype: The junction differs from germline at one of its ends, possibly a read error. The chain joins TRBV11-3 to TRBJ2-1; weak D call: TRBD2 (5 bases). CDR1 is SGHNT, CDR2 YENEEA, per germline. The CDR3 spans 16 residues. The CDR3, as DNA: TGTGCCAGCAGCTTCCTAGCTGATATATCCTACAATGATCAGTTCTTT. This codes for CASSFLADISYNDQFF.

The chain joins TRBV6-5 to TRBJ2-5; D not certain. V dropped 0 bases and J dropped 9 bases, with 14 bases sitting between them. The V gene's germline CDR1 is MNHEY and CDR2 SVGAGI. The CDR3 loop spans 14 amino acids. CDR3: CASSYSGGHRAQYF. The DNA for the CDR3 is TGTGCCAGCAGTTACTCAGGCGGCCATCGGGCCCAGTACTTC.

Remarks on this clonotype: This is likely a read error, given that the CDR3 carries no conserved phenylalanine or tryptophan at its end. The chain joins TRBV30 to TRBJ1-2, with D possibly TRBD1 on 6 matching bases. The CDR3 is 14 amino acids. Germline lookup yields CDR1 GTSNPN and CDR2 SVGIG (reference sequence). CDR3 residues: CVWSVLGQRYGYTL. As DNA, the CDR3 is TGTGTCTGGAGTGTACTCGGACAGCGCTATGGCTACACCTTA.

With respect to this clonotype: This may arise from a read error, as a much more abundant clone is one base away. The chain joins TRBV2 to TRBJ1-4, with 9 bases that match TRBD1. The germline CDR1 and CDR2 sequences are SNHLY and FYNNEI. The CDR3 length is 16 residues. The CDR3 is CASSPNRGQANEKLIF. The CDR3 nucleotides read TGTGCCAGCAGCCCAAACAGGGGGCAGGCTAATGAAAAACTGATTTTT.

To note about this clonotype: Germline and junction disagree at one end, which may indicate a read error. V and J are TRBV4-3 and TRBJ2-1, with D perhaps matching TRBD2 (6 bases). The germline V gene has CDR1 LGHNA and CDR2 YSLEER. The CDR3 runs 16 residues. In nucleotides, the CDR3 is TGCGCCAACAACCAAGATGCGGGAAGCTCCTACAATGAGCAATTCTTC. Protein: CANNQDAGSSYNEQFF.

The rearrangement links TRBV5-1 to TRBJ1-2, with TRBD1 matching 9 bases. Trimming cost V 8 bases and J 7 bases; bases outside gene matches: 9. The V gene's germline CDR1 is SGHRS and CDR2 YFSETQ. This CDR3 comprises 13 residues. DNA for the CDR3: TGCGCCAGGATCCCTGACAGGGGGGGTGGCTACACCTTC. Amino acids: CARIPDRGGGYTF. The complete variable domain, with remaining parts taken from reference TRBV5-1 and TRBJ1-2, reads KAGVTQTPRYLIKTRGQQVTLSCSPISGHRSVSWYQQTPGQGLQFLFEYFSETQRNKGNFPGRFSGRQFSNSRSEMNVSTLELGDSALYLCARIPDRGGGYTFGSGTRLTVV.

On this clonotype: This CDR3 is missing its conserved last phenylalanine or tryptophan, likely due to a read error. The chain joins TRBV4-3 to TRBJ1-2; no reliable D call. The germline CDR1 and CDR2 sequences are LGHNA and YSLEER. This CDR3 region has 14 residues. V lost 5 bases to trimming and J lost 4 bases, with 14 bases between them. CDR3 in DNA: TGCGCCAGCAGCGCAGAGATGGAGATCTATGGCTACACCCTC. Protein sequence: CASSAEMEIYGYTL.

A single count supports this clonotype. This CDR3 is missing its conserved last phenylalanine or tryptophan, likely due to a read error. V gene TRBV29-1 combines with J gene TRBJ2-2; D call uncertain. The CDR3 extends over 13 amino acids. Germline V gene sequence: CDR1 SQVTM, CDR2 ANQGSEA. CDR3 loop: CSVGRRYTGELFL. Written as DNA, the CDR3 is TGCAGCGTTGGGAGACGATACACCGGAGAGCTGTTTCTT.

In the case of this clonotype: Compared with germline, one end of the junction differs, possibly owing to a read error. J is TRBJ2-7 and V is TRBV4-2, with no clear D. This CDR3 comprises 13 residues. Looked up from germline, CDR1 is LGHNA and CDR2 is YNFKEQ. CDR3 DNA: TGTGCAAGCAACCATTACATGGCGTACGAGCAGTACTTC. It codes for CASNHYMAYEQYF.

Comments on this clonotype: One junction end disagrees with the germline gene, perhaps due to a read error. The V gene is TRBV29-1, the J gene TRBJ1-1, with 7 bases matching TRBD1. The CDR3 sequence is 12 residues long. Germline CDR1 and CDR2: SQVTM and ANQGSEA. In DNA form, the CDR3 reads TGTAGCGCCGAGACAGGGAGCACCGAAGCTTTCTTT. It is translated as CSAETGSTEAFF.

This clonotype was detected only a few times. The V call is TRBV28, the J call TRBJ2-7, with D uncertain. The V and J ends lost 5 bases and 4 bases respectively, with 27 bases between them. The CDR3 sequence is 18 residues long. CDR1 and CDR2 from the germline V gene are MDHEN and SYDVKM. CDR3 nucleotide sequence: TGTGCCAGCAGTAATGGGATGAACAAAGACGGGTCTCGGTACGAGCAGTACTTC. Protein product: CASSNGMNKDGSRYEQYF.

Comment on this clonotype: One junction end disagrees with the germline gene, perhaps due to a read error. The chain employs TRBV4-2 and TRBJ1-1; D possibly corresponds to TRBD1 (5 bases). The CDR3 runs 16 residues. The germline CDR1 and CDR2 sequences are LGHNA and YNFKEQ. The CDR3 sequence: CTSSLVEGRGNAEAFF. CDR3 nucleotides: TGTACCAGCAGCCTCGTCGAGGGGAGAGGGAACGCTGAAGCTTTCTTT.

This clonotype was counted only a few times. The CDR3 does not end in the conserved phenylalanine or tryptophan, so this is likely a read error. The rearrangement uses TRBV12-3 or TRBV12-4 and TRBJ2-1, with 9 bases that match TRBD2. There are 15 residues in the CDR3. CDR3 sequence: CTSSLSVTSGLEQFS. The CDR3 nucleotides read TGTACCAGCAGCCTGTCCGTGACTAGCGGACTTGAGCAGTTCTCC.

Note on this clonotype: This likely comes from a read error, as the CDR3 has no conserved phenylalanine or tryptophan at its end. The DNA is left out, because the CDR3 cannot be placed on it with certainty; the CDR3 is given as TCRdb lists it. This chain connects TRBV29-1 to TRBJ2-1. The length of the CDR3 is 12 amino acids, counting both ends. Germline V gene data show CDR1 as SQVTM and CDR2 as ANQGSEA. Here the CDR3 reads CSALRDYNERFP.